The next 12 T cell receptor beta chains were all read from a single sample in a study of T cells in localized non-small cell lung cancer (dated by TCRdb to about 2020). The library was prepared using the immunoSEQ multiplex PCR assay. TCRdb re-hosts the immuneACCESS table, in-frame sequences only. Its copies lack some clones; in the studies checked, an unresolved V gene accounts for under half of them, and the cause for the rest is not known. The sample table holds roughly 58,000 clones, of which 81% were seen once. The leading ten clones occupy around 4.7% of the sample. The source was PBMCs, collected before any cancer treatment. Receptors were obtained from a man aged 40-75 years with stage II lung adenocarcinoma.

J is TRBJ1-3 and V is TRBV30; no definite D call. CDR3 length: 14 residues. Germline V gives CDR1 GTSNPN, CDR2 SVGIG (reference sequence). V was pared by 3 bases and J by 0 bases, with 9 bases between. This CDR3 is CAWRGGTSGNTIYF. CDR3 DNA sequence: TGTGCCTGGAGGGGAGGAACCTCTGGAAACACCATATATTTT.

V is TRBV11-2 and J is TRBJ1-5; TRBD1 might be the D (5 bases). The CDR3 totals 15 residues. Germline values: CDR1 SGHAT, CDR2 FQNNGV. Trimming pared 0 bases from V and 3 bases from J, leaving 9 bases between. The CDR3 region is CASSLDPGNNQPQHF. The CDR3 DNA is TGTGCCAGCAGCTTAGATCCAGGGAACAATCAGCCCCAGCATTTT. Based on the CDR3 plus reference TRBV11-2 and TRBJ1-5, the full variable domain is EAGVAQSPRYKIIEKRQSVAFWCNPISGHATLYWYQQILGQGPKLLIQFQNNGVVDDSQLPKDRFSAERLKGVDSTLKIQPAKLEDSAVYLCASSLDPGNNQPQHFGDGTRLSIL.

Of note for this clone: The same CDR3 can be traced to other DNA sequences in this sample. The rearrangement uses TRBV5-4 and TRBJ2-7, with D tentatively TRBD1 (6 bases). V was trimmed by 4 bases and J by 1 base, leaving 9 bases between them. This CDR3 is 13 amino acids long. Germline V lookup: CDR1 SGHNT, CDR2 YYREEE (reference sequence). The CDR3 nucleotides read TGTGCCAGCAGCCTACAGGGTTCCTACGAGCAGTACTTC. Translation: CASSLQGSYEQYF.

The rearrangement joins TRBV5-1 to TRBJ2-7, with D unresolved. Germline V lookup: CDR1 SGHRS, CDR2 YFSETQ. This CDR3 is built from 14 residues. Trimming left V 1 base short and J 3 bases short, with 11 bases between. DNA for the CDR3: TGCGCCAGCAGCTTGAATGGTGGGAACTACGAGCAGTACTTC. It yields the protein CASSLNGGNYEQYF.

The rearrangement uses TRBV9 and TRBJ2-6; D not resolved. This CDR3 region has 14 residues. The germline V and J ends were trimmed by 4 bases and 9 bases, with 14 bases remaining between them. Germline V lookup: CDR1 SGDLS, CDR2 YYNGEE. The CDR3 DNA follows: TGTGCCAGCAGCATTCGGACCGAAGACAACGTCCTGACTTTC. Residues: CASSIRTEDNVLTF.

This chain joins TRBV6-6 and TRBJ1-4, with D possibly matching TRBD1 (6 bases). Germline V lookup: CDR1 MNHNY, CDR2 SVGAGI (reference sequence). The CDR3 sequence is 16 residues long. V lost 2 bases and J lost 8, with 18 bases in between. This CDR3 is CASSYPGEGGPEKLFF. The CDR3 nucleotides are TGTGCCAGCAGTTACCCCGGGGAGGGGGGTCCCGAAAAACTGTTTTTT.

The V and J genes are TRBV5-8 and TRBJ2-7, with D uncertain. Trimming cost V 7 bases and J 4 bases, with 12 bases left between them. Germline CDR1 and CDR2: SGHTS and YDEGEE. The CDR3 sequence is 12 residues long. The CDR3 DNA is TGTGCCAGCCCCAGGATAAAGTACGAGCAGTACTTC. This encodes CASPRIKYEQYF.

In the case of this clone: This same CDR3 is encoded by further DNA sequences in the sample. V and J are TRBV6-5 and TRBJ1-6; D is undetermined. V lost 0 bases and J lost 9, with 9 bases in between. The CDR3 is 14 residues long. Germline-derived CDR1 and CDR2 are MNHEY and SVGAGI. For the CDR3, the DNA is TGTGCCAGCAGTTACTCGAGCCCGGGTTCACCCCTCCACTTT. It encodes CASSYSSPGSPLHF.

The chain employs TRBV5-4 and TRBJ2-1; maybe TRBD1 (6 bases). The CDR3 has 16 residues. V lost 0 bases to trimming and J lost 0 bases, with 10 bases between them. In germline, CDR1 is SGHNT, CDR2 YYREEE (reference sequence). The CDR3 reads CASSLGQDSSYNEQFF. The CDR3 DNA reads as TGTGCCAGCAGCTTGGGCCAGGACAGCTCCTACAATGAGCAGTTCTTC.

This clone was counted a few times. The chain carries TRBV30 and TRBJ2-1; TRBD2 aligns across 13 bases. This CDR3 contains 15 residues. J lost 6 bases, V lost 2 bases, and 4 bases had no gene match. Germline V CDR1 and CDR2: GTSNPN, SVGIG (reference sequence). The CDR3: CAWSRTSGRGNEQFF. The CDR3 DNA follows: TGTGCCTGGAGTCGAACTAGCGGGAGGGGCAATGAGCAGTTCTTC.

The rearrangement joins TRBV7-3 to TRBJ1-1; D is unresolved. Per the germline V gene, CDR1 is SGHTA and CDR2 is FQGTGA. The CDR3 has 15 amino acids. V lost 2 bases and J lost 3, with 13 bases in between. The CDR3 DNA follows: TGTGCCAGCAGCTTAGGTGCAGGAGTTGACACTGAAGCTTTCTTT. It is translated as CASSLGAGVDTEAFF. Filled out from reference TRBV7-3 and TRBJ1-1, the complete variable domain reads GAGVSQTPSNKVTEKGKYVELRCDPISGHTALYWYRQSLGQGPEFLIYFQGTGAADDSGLPNDRFFAVRPEGSVSTLKIQRTERGDSAVYLCASSLGAGVDTEAFFGQGTRLTVV.

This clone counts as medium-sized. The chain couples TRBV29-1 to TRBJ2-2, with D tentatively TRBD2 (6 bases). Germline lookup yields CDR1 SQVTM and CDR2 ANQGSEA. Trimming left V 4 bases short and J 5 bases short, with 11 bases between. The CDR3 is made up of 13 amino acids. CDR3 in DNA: TGCAGCGTTGCGCTAGCGATAACCGGGGAGCTGTTTTTT. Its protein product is CSVALAITGELFF.